The 14 T cell receptor beta chains reported below all come from one sample, sequenced in a study of T cell changes during pregnancy in multiple sclerosis. The table came from immunoSEQ multiplex PCR; TCRdb's copy has only in-frame clones and leaves some out. Of 78,000 or so clones listed, around 90% are singletons. Sequencing was performed on peripheral blood, taken before pregnancy. These TCRs come from a female donor with multiple sclerosis, enrolled in a pregnancy study.

For this clone: The junction departs from germline at one end; a sequencing error may be responsible. This chain joins TRBV7-7 and TRBJ2-3; D may be TRBD2 (5 bases). Germline V gene data show CDR1 as SSHAT and CDR2 as FNYEAQ (reference sequence). CDR3 length: 13 residues. CDR3 sequence reads: CASSLGLKDTQYF. The CDR3, as DNA: TGTGCTAGCAGCTTAGGACTCAAAGATACGCAGTATTTT.

V usage is TRBV2 and J usage is TRBJ2-7; 8 bases agree with TRBD1. The CDR3 runs 13 residues. CDR1 is SNHLY, CDR2 FYNNEI, per germline. With V trimmed by 6 bases and J by 5 bases, 6 bases remained unmatched. CDR3 sequence reads: CASSYRTGNEQYF. The CDR3 bases are TGTGCCAGCAGCTACAGGACAGGGAACGAGCAGTACTTC.

This clone was picked up one time. This rearrangement joins TRBV5-1 to TRBJ2-7; TRBD1 matches 9 bases. This CDR3 has 14 amino acids. Germline assignment: CDR1 SGHRS and CDR2 YFSETQ. The V gene end was trimmed by 2 bases and the J gene end by 5 bases; junction bases not matched to a gene: 5. CDR3 sequence: CASSFRDRVDEQYF. The CDR3 bases are TGCGCCAGCAGCTTCCGGGACAGGGTCGACGAGCAGTACTTC.

In its sample, this clone was seen a few times. The chain combines TRBV6-5 with TRBJ1-6; D gene uncertain. V dropped 0 bases and J dropped 14 bases, with 14 bases sitting between them. CDR1 and CDR2 (germline): MNHEY, SVGAGI. The CDR3 loop spans 14 amino acids. This CDR3 is CASSYSVEGEALHF. CDR3 nucleotide sequence: TGTGCCAGCAGTTACTCGGTGGAGGGAGAGGCCCTCCACTTT.

The rearrangement uses TRBV7-6 and TRBJ1-5, with 9 nucleotides matching TRBD1. Trimming cost V 5 bases and J 6 bases; bases outside gene matches: 14. The CDR3 is 17 residues long. Per germline, CDR1 SGHVS and CDR2 FNYEAQ. This chain's CDR3 is CASSLGWDRESGQPQHF. CDR3 nucleotide sequence: TGTGCCAGCAGCCTTGGTTGGGACAGGGAGTCGGGTCAGCCCCAGCATTTT.

This chain connects TRBV6-5 to TRBJ2-6; no clear D. The CDR3 runs to 15 residues. The V gene's germline CDR1 is MNHEY and CDR2 SVGAGI. Trimming shortened V by 2 bases and J by 0 bases, and 5 bases separated the two germline ends. The CDR3, as DNA: TGTGCCAGCAGTTACGAGCACTCTGGGGCCAACGTCCTGACTTTC. Its protein is CASSYEHSGANVLTF.

The chain has TRBV5-1 and TRBJ1-1, with TRBD1 matching over 10 bases. Germline V gene data show CDR1 as SGHRS and CDR2 as YFSETQ. V shed 0 bases, J shed 7 bases, and the junction held 15 bases outside the gene matches. This CDR3 spans 18 amino acids. The DNA of the CDR3 is TGCGCCAGCAGCTTGGCGGCGGGTTTAAGGGACAGGGGTTTTGAAGCTTTCTTT. Translating gives CASSLAAGLRDRGFEAFF.

The rearrangement links TRBV15 to TRBJ1-2; the D gene is possibly TRBD1 (5 bases). This CDR3 spans 14 amino acids. Per germline, CDR1 LNHNV and CDR2 YYDKDF (reference sequence). V lost 5 bases to trimming and J lost 0 bases, with 10 bases between them. As DNA, the CDR3 is TGTGCCACCAGCGCCAGGGCAGCTAACTATGGCTACACCTTC. Its protein is CATSARAANYGYTF.

The rearrangement uses TRBV15 and TRBJ2-2; D not certain. There are 13 residues in the CDR3. V lost 5 bases and J lost 3, with 7 bases in between. Germline CDR1 is LNHNV and CDR2 is YYDKDF (reference sequence). The CDR3 region has the DNA TGTGCCACCAGCGCAGAATACACCGGGGAGCTGTTTTTT. This gives the protein CATSAEYTGELFF.

This clone occurred once. This chain connects TRBV6-6 to TRBJ1-5; no clear D gene. CDR1 and CDR2 (germline): MNHNY, SVGAGI (reference sequence). V lost 4 bases to trimming and J lost 4 bases, with 14 bases between them. The CDR3 consists of 15 residues. The CDR3 DNA follows: TGTGCCAGCAGTTCCTCAGAGGCGCTTAATCAGCCCCAGCATTTT. This translates into CASSSSEALNQPQHF.

V and J are TRBV6-5 and TRBJ1-2; TRBD1 aligns across 8 bases. With V trimmed by 3 bases and J by 4 bases, 7 bases remained unmatched. CDR1 MNHEY and CDR2 SVGAGI come from the germline V gene. CDR3 length equals 15 residues. The CDR3 DNA reads TGTGCCAGCAGTTATGACGGCGGACAGGGCTATGGCTACACCTTC. This sequence encodes CASSYDGGQGYGYTF.

This clone was seen just once. The genes are TRBV5-1 and TRBJ2-7; maybe TRBD2 (5 bases). This CDR3 contains 14 residues. Germline CDR1 and CDR2: SGHRS and YFSETQ. V was shortened by 0 bases and J by 5 bases, with 12 bases between the two germline ends. CDR3 DNA: TGCGCCAGCAGCTTGGGCCCGGGATTACACGAGCAGTACTTC. This sequence encodes CASSLGPGLHEQYF.

The chain has TRBV6-5 and TRBJ1-2; D gene unclear. This CDR3 has 15 amino acids. Per germline, CDR1 MNHEY and CDR2 SVGAGI. V was pared by 2 bases and J by 1 base, with 11 bases between. The CDR3 bases are TGTGCCAGCAGTTACGGGTTTACAGATAACTATGGCTACACCTTC. The encoded protein is CASSYGFTDNYGYTF.

The V and J genes are TRBV7-9 and TRBJ2-7; the match to TRBD2 covers 7 bases. V was clipped by 5 bases and J by 3 bases; unmatched bases: 4. Germline V gene data show CDR1 as SEHNR and CDR2 as FQNEAQ (reference sequence). The CDR3 has 13 amino acids. The CDR3 is CASSQREGYEQYF. For the CDR3, the DNA is TGTGCCAGCAGCCAAAGGGAGGGCTACGAGCAGTACTTC. Full variable domain (missing parts from reference TRBV7-9 and TRBJ2-7): DTGVSQNPRHKITKRGQNVTFRCDPISEHNRLYWYRQTLGQGPEFLTYFQNEAQLEKSRLLSDRFSAERPKGSFSTLEIQRTEQGDSAMYLCASSQREGYEQYFGPGTRLTVT.